This entry lists 29 T cell receptor beta chains sequenced from one sample in a study of response to subunit inactivated influenza vaccine (dated by TCRdb to 2017 to 2018). The library was built by means of RT-PCR. Sequencing was carried out with an Illumina HiSeq 2500. Clones were called with MiXCR by TCRdb after fastp trimmed the public reads at Q25, and only in-frame beta chains were retained. Duplicate CDR3 protein sequences are folded into a single record with the most common DNA and genes. The sample contains roughly 700,000 distinct CDR3 sequences, more than 11% of them found a single time. The ten biggest clones cover approximately 6.5% of the sample. The sample in question was PBMCs from blood, obtained roughly 15 days before vaccination. The receptors shown here come from a man in his forties or fifties who received an inactivated influenza vaccine. Donor details come from another sample of the same person, matched by shared clones.

This clonotype turned up a few times. The chain recombines TRBV7-9 with TRBJ1-5; no definite D call. Trimming pared 4 bases from V and 6 bases from J, leaving 13 bases between. CDR1 is SEHNR, CDR2 FQNEAQ, per germline (reference sequence). This CDR3 comprises 14 residues. Written as DNA, the CDR3 is TGTGCCAGCAGCTCATCGGGGAGCGGTCAGCCCCAGCATTTT. It specifies CASSSSGSGQPQHF.

This chain uses TRBV4-2 with TRBJ2-7; 7 bases are shared with TRBD1. CDR3 length equals 15 residues. V shed 3 bases and J 0 bases; nucleotides not matched to a gene: 5. Germline assignment: CDR1 LGHNA and CDR2 YNFKEQ. The CDR3 coding sequence is TGTGCCAGCAGCCAGCGACAGGGTACCTCCTACGAGCAGTACTTC. Amino acids: CASSQRQGTSYEQYF.

The rearrangement joins TRBV29-1 to TRBJ2-7; 8 nucleotides agree with TRBD1. Germline V CDR1 and CDR2: SQVTM, ANQGSEA. V was pared by 4 bases and J by 4 bases, with 9 bases of the junction left unmatched. This CDR3 has 14 residues. Here the CDR3 reads CSVARTGLGYEQYF. As DNA, the CDR3 is TGCAGCGTTGCGAGGACAGGGTTAGGGTACGAGCAGTACTTC.

This clonotype was counted ten times or more. This chain connects TRBV15 to TRBJ2-7; D call uncertain. V was clipped by 4 bases and J by 9 bases, with 13 bases between them. Germline V gene data show CDR1 as LNHNV and CDR2 as YYDKDF (reference sequence). The CDR3 is 12 amino acids. The CDR3 loop reads CATSMGPRWQYF. DNA for the CDR3: TGTGCCACCAGCATGGGTCCTAGGTGGCAGTACTTC.

This clonotype has only a few counts. This chain connects TRBV29-1 to TRBJ2-7; the match to TRBD2 covers 7 bases. Losses at the gene ends were 5 bases for V and 7 bases for J; bases not matched to a gene: 8. CDR1 and CDR2 from the germline V gene are SQVTM and ANQGSEA. There are 12 residues in the CDR3. The CDR3 reads CSVWGGDGEQYF. CDR3 sequence (DNA): TGCAGCGTTTGGGGGGGGGATGGAGAGCAGTACTTC.

This clonotype has a handful of counts. The rearrangement uses TRBV20-1 and TRBJ2-5; no clear D. V was clipped by 0 bases and J by 2 bases, with 16 bases between them. CDR1 and CDR2 from the germline V gene are DFQATT and SNEGSKA (reference sequence). The CDR3 extends over 16 amino acids. The CDR3 reads CSARDVSFSRQETQYF. The CDR3 region has the DNA TGCAGTGCTAGAGATGTTAGTTTCTCCCGACAAGAGACCCAGTACTTC.

The chain is built from TRBV20-1 and TRBJ2-5; no clear D. Germline V gives CDR1 DFQATT, CDR2 SNEGSKA (reference sequence). The V end lost 0 bases, the J end lost 5 bases, and 10 bases lay between the germline ends. The CDR3 extends over 13 amino acids. The CDR3 spells CSARDPGPETQYF. The CDR3 coding sequence is TGCAGTGCTAGAGATCCAGGTCCCGAGACCCAGTACTTC.

The chain recombines TRBV10-1 with TRBJ2-3; 13 nucleotides align to TRBD2. Trimming cost V 4 bases and J 5 bases; bases outside gene matches: 6. The CDR3 has 16 residues. From germline, CDR1 is WNHNN and CDR2 SYGVQD (reference sequence). The CDR3 DNA is TGCGCCAGCAGTGCTTTTACTAGCGGGGGGGAAGATACGCAGTATTTT. Residues: CASSAFTSGGEDTQYF.

The rearrangement joins TRBV25-1 to TRBJ2-5; a possible D gene is TRBD2 (6 bases). The V gene's germline CDR1 is MGHDK and CDR2 SYGVNS. This CDR3 has 11 amino acids. Trimming stripped 3 bases from V and 7 bases from J, with 6 bases between. CDR3 loop: CASSEGGTQYF. The CDR3 DNA is TGTGCCAGCAGTGAGGGAGGGACCCAGTACTTC. Drawing the rest from reference TRBV25-1 and TRBJ2-5, the complete variable domain is EADIYQTPRYLVIGTGKKITLECSQTMGHDKMYWYQQDPGMELHLIHYSYGVNSTEKGDLSSESTVSRIRTEHFPLTLESARPSHTSQYLCASSEGGTQYFGPGTRLLVL.

This clonotype has just a few counts. The chain employs TRBV11-2 and TRBJ2-2; 9 bases agree with TRBD2. The CDR3 length is 18 residues. After removal of 1 base from V and 4 bases from J, the junction contained 10 bases not matched to a gene. Per the germline V gene, CDR1 is SGHAT and CDR2 is FQNNGV. The DNA of the CDR3 is TGTGCCAGCAGCTTAGTGGCAGGGCTAGCGGGGTTCACCGGGGAGCTGTTTTTT. It encodes CASSLVAGLAGFTGELFF.

This clonotype was observed at least ten times. This chain connects TRBV7-2 to TRBJ1-6; tentatively, D is TRBD1 (6 bases). CDR1 and CDR2 (germline): SGHTA, FQGNSA. The germline V and J ends were trimmed by 5 bases and 3 bases, with 11 bases remaining between them. The CDR3 consists of 15 residues. Here the CDR3 DNA reads TGTGCCAGCAGCCCCCCGGGACACTATAATTCACCCCTCCACTTT. Translated, it gives CASSPPGHYNSPLHF.

The rearrangement uses TRBV4-3 and TRBJ2-2; TRBD1 might be the D (6 bases). With 0 bases removed from V and 5 bases from J, the gap between germline ends came to 16 bases. Germline loops: CDR1 LGHNA, CDR2 YSLEER. This CDR3 is built from 17 residues. CDR3 bases: TGCGCCAGCAGCCAAGAGGATAGGGGGATTCGGACCGGGGAGCTGTTTTTT. It encodes CASSQEDRGIRTGELFF.

The rearrangement links TRBV5-1 to TRBJ2-1; 7 nucleotides agree with TRBD2. This CDR3 contains 14 residues. CDR1 SGHRS and CDR2 YFSETQ come from the germline V gene. The J segment lost 4 bases and the V segment lost 4 bases, leaving 5 bases of the junction unmatched. The CDR3 DNA follows: TGCGCCAGCAGCCGGGACTATTCATACAATGAGCAGTTCTTC. It translates to CASSRDYSYNEQFF.

As DNA, the CDR3 is TGCAGCGTCGCATTTAGGGGGAATGAGCAGTTCTTC. Protein sequence: CSVAFRGNEQFF. The chain employs TRBV29-1 and TRBJ2-1; D is perhaps TRBD1 (6 bases). Per germline, CDR1 SQVTM and CDR2 ANQGSEA. The length of the CDR3 is 12 residues. V lost 6 bases and J 7 bases, leaving 13 bases between the germline ends.

The chain has TRBV24-1 and TRBJ2-1; D may correspond to TRBD1 or TRBD2 (6 bases each). This CDR3 has 16 amino acids. Trimming cost V 2 bases and J 7 bases, with 17 bases left between them. CDR1 is KGHDR, CDR2 SFDVKD, per germline. For the CDR3, the DNA is TGTGCCACCAGTGATTCAGTTCCGGGGGCAAGAAATGAGCAGTTCTTC. As protein: CATSDSVPGARNEQFF.

This clonotype was observed a handful of times. This chain connects TRBV6-2 or TRBV6-3 to TRBJ2-3, with TRBD2 matching 14 bases. This CDR3 region has 17 residues. CDR1 MNHEY and CDR2 SVGEGT come from the germline V gene. After removal of 2 bases from V and 7 bases from J, the junction contained 8 bases not matched to a gene. CDR3 protein: CASSYLGTSGSVNTQYF. The CDR3 DNA follows: TGTGCCAGCAGTTACCTCGGGACTAGCGGGAGTGTGAATACGCAGTATTTT.

The chain carries TRBV4-3 and TRBJ2-3, with TRBD1 matching 9 bases. The CDR3 extends over 16 amino acids. The ends lost 8 bases at V and 0 bases at J; junction bases unmatched: 9. Germline values: CDR1 LGHNA, CDR2 YSLEER. The CDR3 DNA reads as TGCGCCAGCGGACCCGGGACAGGGATCAGCACAGATACGCAGTATTTT. This codes for CASGPGTGISTDTQYF.

Only a few counts were recorded for this clonotype. The chain links TRBV28 to TRBJ1-3, with D unclear. The CDR3 consists of 13 residues. Germline CDR1 MDHEN, CDR2 SYDVKM. V lost 2 bases and J 2 bases, leaving 4 bases between the germline ends. The CDR3 sequence: CASSLRAGNTIYF. DNA for the CDR3: TGTGCCAGCAGTTTAAGGGCTGGAAACACCATATATTTT.

The gene calls are TRBV5-1 and TRBJ2-3; 9 nucleotides agree with TRBD1. The V gene end was trimmed by 4 bases and the J gene end by 7 bases; junction bases not matched to a gene: 13. The germline CDR1 and CDR2 sequences are SGHRS and YFSETQ. This CDR3 contains 16 residues. The CDR3 sequence is CASSTITGGTSNTQYF. CDR3 DNA: TGCGCCAGCAGCACGATTACAGGGGGCACGTCCAATACGCAGTATTTT.

This clonotype was found a few times. V gene TRBV24-1 combines with J gene TRBJ1-4; D is possibly TRBD1 (5 bases). V lost 4 bases and J 0 bases, leaving 14 bases between the germline ends. Germline V gives CDR1 KGHDR, CDR2 SFDVKD. CDR3 length: 17 residues. The CDR3 coding sequence is TGTGCCACCAGTGACCCTGAGCAGGGAGCAACTAATGAAAAACTGTTTTTT. Its translation is CATSDPEQGATNEKLFF.

This clonotype turned up a few times. The rearrangement joins TRBV27 to TRBJ2-1, with a weak D call TRBD2 (6 bases). Looked up from germline, CDR1 is MNHEY and CDR2 is SMNVEV (reference sequence). V gave up 1 base and J gave up 0 bases, with 13 bases separating them. There are 17 residues in the CDR3. CDR3 nucleotides: TGTGCCAGCAGTTTATTGGGGGGACTGGGCTCCTACAATGAGCAGTTCTTC. Translation: CASSLLGGLGSYNEQFF.

This clonotype has a handful of counts. The V call is TRBV12-3 or TRBV12-4, the J call TRBJ1-5; D is possibly TRBD1 (6 bases). V shed 6 bases and J shed 0 bases, with 15 bases lying between them. This CDR3 has 16 residues. CDR3: CASSGTTGTSNQPQHF. The CDR3, as DNA: TGTGCCAGCAGCGGCACGACAGGTACTAGCAATCAGCCCCAGCATTTT.

This clonotype showed up just a few times. V and J are TRBV12-3 or TRBV12-4 and TRBJ1-1, with a possible D match to TRBD1 (6 bases). The CDR3 loop spans 14 amino acids. Trimming stripped 7 bases from V and 5 bases from J, with 17 bases between. The CDR3 coding sequence is TGTGCCAGCACCCCGGATGGGGGGCGGACTGAAGCTTTCTTT. Its protein is CASTPDGGRTEAFF.

This clonotype was observed a single time. The V call is TRBV7-2, the J call TRBJ2-7; no clear D gene. This CDR3 has 16 amino acids. Looked up from germline, CDR1 is SGHTA and CDR2 is FQGNSA. V lost 4 bases, J lost 6 bases, and 22 bases lay in between. In DNA form, the CDR3 reads TGTGCCAGCAGCTCAAAATTGTGGGATACGGGTGGCGAGCAGTACTTC. It encodes CASSSKLWDTGGEQYF.

There are many counts of this clonotype. The rearrangement links TRBV20-1 to TRBJ2-3; 14 nucleotides align to TRBD2. Germline values: CDR1 DFQATT, CDR2 SNEGSKA (reference sequence). V gave up 6 bases and J gave up 1 base; unmatched junction bases: 6. This CDR3 comprises 16 residues. The DNA for the CDR3 is TGCAGTGCACCGACTAGCGGGAGGGCCGGCACAGATACGCAGTATTTT. It yields the protein CSAPTSGRAGTDTQYF.

In this sample, this clonotype turned up many times. The genes are TRBV28 and TRBJ2-3; a weak D match, TRBD1 (5 bases). The CDR3 covers 13 residues. Germline loops: CDR1 MDHEN, CDR2 SYDVKM. V was pared by 6 bases and J by 1 base, with 8 bases between. In DNA form, the CDR3 reads TGTGCCAGCAGCTTCAGGGGCACAGATACGCAGTATTTT. This sequence encodes CASSFRGTDTQYF.

CDR3 loop: CTLWGTGIIFRSYNEQFF. The DNA for the CDR3 is TGTACCCTCTGGGGGACAGGGATAATATTTCGCTCCTACAATGAGCAGTTCTTC. The rearrangement joins TRBV12-3 or TRBV12-4 to TRBJ2-1, with 9 bases identical to TRBD1. CDR3 length: 18 amino acids.

CDR3 region: CASSQDFFPGQPYTF. Written as DNA, the CDR3 is TGCGCCAGCAGCCAAGATTTTTTTCCCGGGCAGCCCTACACCTTC. The rearrangement joins TRBV4-3 to TRBJ1-2; D unclear. This CDR3 has 15 amino acids. V gave up 0 bases and J gave up 10 bases, with 18 bases separating them. The germline CDR1 and CDR2 sequences are LGHNA and YSLEER.

This chain links TRBV7-9 with TRBJ2-1; D unresolved. The CDR3 spans 12 residues. Trimming shortened V by 7 bases and J by 10 bases, and 14 bases separated the two germline ends. CDR1 is SEHNR and CDR2 is FQNEAQ in the germline V gene (reference sequence). The CDR3 here is CASNLLWGEQFF. The CDR3, as DNA: TGTGCCAGCAACTTGCTGTGGGGAGAGCAGTTCTTC.